This is a list of T cell receptor beta chains from one sample in a study of beta chain features in type 1 diabetes. Clones were read by immunoSEQ multiplex PCR, and TCRdb kept only the in-frame ones, dropping some. The sample includes 300,000 to 450,000 clones, 10% to 15% of them seen just once. The sequencing sample was made of naive CD4+ T cells from blood. These receptor sequences come from a woman in her late teens or twenties with type 1 diabetes. Each CDR3 is given with its conserved first and last residue. Fields, in order: clone size, J gene, V gene, D gene, CDR3 DNA, CDR3 protein. D genes are given only for firm matches. Size is omitted from some rows. Given values are once, few, many or a class for expanded clones.

size: -; J: TRBJ2-3; V: TRBV18; D: TRBD1; DNA: TGTGCCAGCTCAGGGACAGTCAACACAGATACGCAGTATTTT; CDR3: CASSGTVNTDTQYF
size: -; J: TRBJ2-4; V: TRBV7-2; D: TRBD1; DNA: TGTGCCAGCAGCCCGCGACAGGGTGAAAACATTCAGTACTTC; CDR3: CASSPRQGENIQYF
size: -; J: TRBJ2-1; V: TRBV11-1; D: -; DNA: TGTGCCAGCAGCTCCCAAGCGGTCCAGGAAGTCAATGAGCAGTTCTTC; CDR3: CASSSQAVQEVNEQFF
size: -; J: TRBJ1-1; V: TRBV2; D: -; DNA: TGTGCCAGCAGTGTGCAGGGCGACACTGAAGCTTTCTTT; CDR3: CASSVQGDTEAFF
size: few; J: TRBJ1-1; V: TRBV12-2; D: -; DNA: TGTGCAAGTCGCTTATGCGGAAGCACTGAAGCTTTCTTT; CDR3: CASRLCGSTEAFF
size: -; J: TRBJ2-1; V: TRBV29-1; D: -; DNA: TGCAGCTCCTCTCACAATGAGCAGTTCTTC; CDR3: CSSSHNEQFF
size: few; J: TRBJ2-7; V: TRBV5-1; D: TRBD2; DNA: TGCGCCAGCAGCCGAGGGACTAGCGGGCCCTACGAGCAGTACTTC; CDR3: CASSRGTSGPYEQYF
size: few; J: TRBJ2-1; V: TRBV5-5; D: -; DNA: TGTGCCAGCAGCTTCATAACCACAGGGAACTATGAGCAGTTCTTC; CDR3: CASSFITTGNYEQFF
size: few; J: TRBJ2-7; V: TRBV6-5; D: -; DNA: TGTGCCAGCAGTTACTCGAGGGAGTACGAGCAGTACTTC; CDR3: CASSYSREYEQYF
size: -; J: TRBJ2-4; V: TRBV11-2; D: TRBD1; DNA: TGTGCCAGCAGCGTGCCCGGGACAGGAGACATTCAGTACTTC; CDR3: CASSVPGTGDIQYF
size: -; J: TRBJ1-1; V: TRBV28; D: TRBD1; DNA: TGTGCCAGCCGTTTAGGGACAGGGGTAAACACTGAAGCTTTCTTT; CDR3: CASRLGTGVNTEAFF
size: few; J: TRBJ2-4; V: TRBV11-2; D: -; DNA: TGTGCCAGCAGCATCTCCTGGACAGTAGGAGCCAAAAACATTCAGTACTTC; CDR3: CASSISWTVGAKNIQYF
size: -; J: TRBJ2-3; V: TRBV28; D: -; DNA: TGTGCCAGCAGTGCATACGGGAAAGTGCGGTATTTT; CDR3: CASSAYGKVRYF
size: few; J: TRBJ2-3; V: TRBV19; D: -; DNA: TGTGCCAGCCACGCCGCGGGACAGCGGGGCACAGATACGCAGTATTTT; CDR3: CASHAAGQRGTDTQYF
size: few; J: TRBJ2-7; V: TRBV28; D: -; DNA: TGTGCCAGCAGCCCTCCCCGGAGCGAGCAGTACTTC; CDR3: CASSPPRSEQYF
size: -; J: TRBJ2-5; V: TRBV30; D: -; DNA: TGTGCCTGGAACTCGGGAGCCGAGACCCAGTACTTC; CDR3: CAWNSGAETQYF
size: -; J: TRBJ2-3; V: TRBV29-1; D: TRBD2; DNA: TGCAGCGTTGAGATTAGCGGGGGGGCCGCAGATACGCAGTATTTT; CDR3: CSVEISGGAADTQYF
size: -; J: TRBJ2-2; V: TRBV5-6; D: TRBD1; DNA: TGTGCCAGCAGCTCCATCGGGACAGCCTTCACCGGGGAGCTGTTTTTT; CDR3: CASSSIGTAFTGELFF
size: few; J: TRBJ1-1; V: TRBV2; D: -; DNA: TGTGCCAGCAGTCTCTTGGCAAATACTGAAGCTTTCTTT; CDR3: CASSLLANTEAFF
size: -; J: TRBJ1-5; V: TRBV19; D: TRBD1; DNA: TGTGCCAGCCAAGACAGGGCGGGGATTGTGCCCCAGCATTTT; CDR3: CASQDRAGIVPQHF
size: few; J: TRBJ2-5; V: TRBV6-5; D: -; DNA: TGTGCCAGCAGGATAGGGGTAGGATCACAGGAGACCCAGTACTTC; CDR3: CASRIGVGSQETQYF
size: -; J: TRBJ2-7; V: TRBV27; D: -; DNA: TGTGCCAGCACTTCAATTACAGGGAACTCCTACGAGCAGTACTTC; CDR3: CASTSITGNSYEQYF
size: -; J: TRBJ2-3; V: TRBV7-2; D: -; DNA: TGTGCCAGCAGCACGCGACTGGGCACAGATACGCAGTATTTT; CDR3: CASSTRLGTDTQYF
size: -; J: TRBJ2-7; V: TRBV30; D: TRBD1; DNA: TGTGCCTGGAGTGTTTGGACAGGGGGCTCCTACGAGCAGTACTTC; CDR3: CAWSVWTGGSYEQYF
size: -; J: TRBJ1-2; V: TRBV14; D: -; DNA: TGTGCCAGCAGCCAAGTCGCAGGATCAGTAGCGTATGGCTACACCTTC; CDR3: CASSQVAGSVAYGYTF
size: -; J: TRBJ1-1; V: TRBV5-1; D: -; DNA: TGCGCCAGCAGCTTCCGAATGGGGGGTGAAGCTTTCTTT; CDR3: CASSFRMGGEAFF
size: -; J: TRBJ2-7; V: TRBV7-2; D: -; DNA: TGTGCCAGCAGCCTAGGATTACGCGGGACAGTTTACCACGAGCAGTACTTC; CDR3: CASSLGLRGTVYHEQYF
size: few; J: TRBJ2-1; V: TRBV7-9; D: TRBD2; DNA: TGTGCCAGCAGCCGAGCGGGAGTAGAAAATGAGCAGTTCTTC; CDR3: CASSRAGVENEQFF
size: few; J: TRBJ2-1; V: TRBV21-1; D: -; DNA: TGTGCCAGCAGACTACGCGGGCTCTTC; CDR3: CASRLRGLF
size: few; J: TRBJ1-5; V: TRBV7-9; D: TRBD1; DNA: TGTGCCAGCAGCTCCAGGGGGGATCAGCCCCAGCATTTT; CDR3: CASSSRGDQPQHF
size: few; J: TRBJ2-1; V: TRBV7-2; D: -; DNA: TGTGCCAGCACCCTCAGTGCGGGGACTGTCTACAATGAGCAGTTCTTC; CDR3: CASTLSAGTVYNEQFF
size: few; J: TRBJ2-1; V: TRBV12-5; D: -; DNA: TGTGCTAGTGGCTCAGTGGGGACATTGAGATACAATGAGCAGTTCTTC; CDR3: CASGSVGTLRYNEQFF
size: -; J: TRBJ2-3; V: TRBV7-2; D: -; DNA: TGTGCCAGCAGCAGAGGGGCGGGGAACTCAGATACGCAGTATTTT; CDR3: CASSRGAGNSDTQYF
size: few; J: TRBJ1-2; V: TRBV28; D: -; DNA: TGTGCCAGCAGTTTAATTGCGCCCCATTATGGCTACACCTTC; CDR3: CASSLIAPHYGYTF
size: few; J: TRBJ1-2; V: TRBV9; D: -; DNA: TGTGCCAGCAGCGTAGATCGGGGGTTGGATGGCTACACCTTC; CDR3: CASSVDRGLDGYTF
size: -; J: TRBJ2-1; V: TRBV11-2; D: TRBD2; DNA: TGTGCCAGCAGCAGACCGGGACTAGCGGGACATAATGAGCAGTTCTTC; CDR3: CASSRPGLAGHNEQFF
size: few; J: TRBJ2-1; V: TRBV7-2; D: -; DNA: TGTGCCAGCAGCCCCCGACTGCTGGGTGAGCAGTTCTTC; CDR3: CASSPRLLGEQFF
size: -; J: TRBJ2-3; V: TRBV29-1; D: -; DNA: TGCAGCGTTGGGAACGGAGCTAGCACAGATACGCAGTATTTT; CDR3: CSVGNGASTDTQYF
size: -; J: TRBJ2-1; V: TRBV4-3; D: -; DNA: TGCGCCAGCAGCCAAGCGTTGACTAGGGGAGCCTACAATGAGCAGTTCTTC; CDR3: CASSQALTRGAYNEQFF
size: -; J: TRBJ2-7; V: TRBV9; D: -; DNA: TGTGCCAGCAGCGCGGGGACTGATTACCAGCAGTACTTC; CDR3: CASSAGTDYQQYF
size: few; J: TRBJ2-5; V: TRBV18; D: TRBD2; DNA: TGTGCCAGCTCGGACCCGGGGGGAGAGACCCAGTACTTC; CDR3: CASSDPGGETQYF
size: few; J: TRBJ2-3; V: TRBV18; D: -; DNA: TGTGCCAGCTCACCGCGAGCTAGCACAGATACGCAGTATTTT; CDR3: CASSPRASTDTQYF
size: -; J: TRBJ2-1; V: TRBV9; D: TRBD2; DNA: TGTGCCAGCAGCGTAGCACTAGCGGGAGATCACGGAATGGATGAGCAGTTCTTC; CDR3: CASSVALAGDHGMDEQFF
size: few; J: TRBJ1-1; V: TRBV16; D: -; DNA: TGTGCCAGCAGCCAATCCCCACTCACTGAAGCTTTCTTT; CDR3: CASSQSPLTEAFF
size: -; J: TRBJ2-7; V: TRBV18; D: -; DNA: TGTGCCAGCTCACTCGCGCCGGGGAACGAGCAGTACTTC; CDR3: CASSLAPGNEQYF
size: -; J: TRBJ2-6; V: TRBV6-5; D: -; DNA: TGTGCCAGCAGATTGGCCTTCGGGGCCAACGTCCTGACTTTC; CDR3: CASRLAFGANVLTF
size: few; J: TRBJ2-7; V: TRBV13; D: -; DNA: TGTGCCAGCACCCGAGGGGGATACGAGCAGTACTTC; CDR3: CASTRGGYEQYF
size: -; J: TRBJ2-7; V: TRBV28; D: -; DNA: TGTGCCAGCATCGGGGCCTACGAGCAGTACTTC; CDR3: CASIGAYEQYF